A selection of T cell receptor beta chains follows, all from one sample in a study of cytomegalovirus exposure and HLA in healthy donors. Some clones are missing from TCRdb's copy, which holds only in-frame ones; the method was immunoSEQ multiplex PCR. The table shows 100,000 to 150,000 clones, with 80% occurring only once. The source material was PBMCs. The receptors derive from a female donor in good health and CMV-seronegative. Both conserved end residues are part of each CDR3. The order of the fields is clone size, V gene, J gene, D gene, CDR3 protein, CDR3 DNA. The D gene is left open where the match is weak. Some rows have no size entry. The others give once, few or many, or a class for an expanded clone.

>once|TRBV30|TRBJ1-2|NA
CAWPQNAGGYTF
TGTGCCTGGCCCCAGAACGCGGGCGGCTACACCTTC
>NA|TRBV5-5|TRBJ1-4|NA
CASSSRTAHNEKLFF
TGTGCCAGCAGCTCCCGGACAGCTCATAATGAAAAACTGTTTTTT
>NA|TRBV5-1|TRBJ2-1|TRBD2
CASSLEPGTSGDEQFF
TGCGCCAGCAGCTTGGAGCCGGGGACTAGCGGGGATGAGCAGTTCTTC
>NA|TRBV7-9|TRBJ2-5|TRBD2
CSSGDRLAGGPETQYF
TGTTCCAGCGGCGATAGACTAGCGGGAGGACCTGAGACCCAGTACTTC
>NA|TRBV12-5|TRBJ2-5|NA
CASGSVPGLGEETQYF
TGTGCTAGTGGTTCGGTCCCGGGACTGGGGGAAGAGACCCAGTACTTC
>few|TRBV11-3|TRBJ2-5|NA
CASSLGGEYQETQYF
TGTGCCAGCAGCTTAGGCGGAGAGTACCAAGAGACCCAGTACTTC
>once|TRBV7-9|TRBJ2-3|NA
CSSSITRQAATDTQYF
TGTTCCAGCAGCATAACGAGACAGGCGGCCACAGATACGCAGTATTTT
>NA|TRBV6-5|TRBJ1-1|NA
CASSYSARVGPEAFF
TGTGCCAGCAGTTACTCCGCGAGGGTGGGCCCTGAAGCTTTCTTT
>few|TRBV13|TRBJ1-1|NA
CASSFPTGEAFF
TGTGCCAGCAGCTTCCCGACAGGTGAAGCTTTCTTT
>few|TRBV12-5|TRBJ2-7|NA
CASGLSQGGIYEQYF
TGTGCTAGTGGTTTGAGTCAGGGGGGTATTTACGAGCAGTACTTC
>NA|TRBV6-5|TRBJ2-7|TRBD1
CASSEVPGQGQQYF
TGTGCCAGCAGTGAAGTTCCGGGACAGGGTCAGCAGTACTTC
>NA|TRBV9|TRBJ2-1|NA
CASSPQSGLYNEQFF
TGTGCCAGCAGCCCTCAAAGCGGACTATACAATGAGCAGTTCTTC
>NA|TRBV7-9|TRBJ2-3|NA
CASSLVPTDTQYF
TGTGCCAGCAGCCTTGTCCCCACAGATACGCAGTATTTT
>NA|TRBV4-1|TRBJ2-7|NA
CASSQAQAYEQYF
TGCGCCAGCAGCCAAGCACAGGCCTACGAGCAGTACTTC
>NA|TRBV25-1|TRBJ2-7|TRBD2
CASRPAGGSYEQYF
TGTGCCAGCAGACCAGCGGGGGGATCCTACGAGCAGTACTTC
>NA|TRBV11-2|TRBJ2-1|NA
CASRPIDRRAPIGNEQFF
TGTGCCAGCAGGCCGATCGATCGGAGGGCACCCATCGGAAATGAGCAGTTCTTC
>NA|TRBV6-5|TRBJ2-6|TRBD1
CASSTGGSGANVLTF
TGTGCCAGCAGTACAGGGGGCTCTGGGGCCAACGTCCTGACTTTC